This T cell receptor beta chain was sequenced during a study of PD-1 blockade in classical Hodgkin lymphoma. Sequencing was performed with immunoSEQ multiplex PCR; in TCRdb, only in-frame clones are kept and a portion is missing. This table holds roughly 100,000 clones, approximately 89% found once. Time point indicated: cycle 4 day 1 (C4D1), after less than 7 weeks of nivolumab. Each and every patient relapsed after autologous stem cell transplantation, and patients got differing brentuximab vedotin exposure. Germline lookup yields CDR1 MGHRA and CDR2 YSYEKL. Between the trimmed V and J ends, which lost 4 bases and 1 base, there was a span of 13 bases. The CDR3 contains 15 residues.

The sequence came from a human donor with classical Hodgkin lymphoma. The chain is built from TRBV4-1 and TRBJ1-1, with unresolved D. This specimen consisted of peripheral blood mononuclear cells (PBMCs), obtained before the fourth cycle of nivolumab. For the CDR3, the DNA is TGCGCCAGCAGCCCCTCGTCCGCCCGGAACACTGAAGCTTTCTTT. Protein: CASSPSSARNTEAFF.